This T cell receptor beta chain was identified in a study of blood T cell repertoires in COVID-19. Study-wide context: PBMCs, B-cell-depleted T cells, or T cells were the source of the cDNA or gDNA that made up the material.

Individuals drawn from under 30 US areas were roughly 18 to 100 years old. Symptom resolution, clearance, or two negative PCRs marked the recovered donors of Cohort 3. CDR1 is SGHRS and CDR2 is YFSETQ in the germline V gene. The CDR3 totals 15 residues. Trimming removed 1 base at V and 4 bases at J, with 14 bases between. As processed by the authors: Amplification from reference gene primers served as the basis for estimated nucleated cell counts. The assay was immunoSEQ multiplex PCR, and TCRdb's table has in-frame clones only and misses some. V, J and clone size derive from that table, while D and trimming were established from the DNA sequence. The sample includes around 400,000 clones, roughly 91% of them seen just once.

The sequencing sample was made of PBMCs or T cells enriched from blood (not recorded which). This sequence originates from a woman in her 30s who had recovered from COVID-19. V gene TRBV5-1 combines with J gene TRBJ2-5, with D maybe TRBD2 (7 bases). The chain's CDR3 is CASSLFGEGVETQYF. The CDR3, as DNA: TGCGCCAGCAGCTTGTTTGGGGAGGGGGTAGAGACCCAGTACTTC.